This T cell receptor (beta chain) emerged from a study of blood T cell repertoires in COVID-19 (dated by TCRdb to about 2020). With respect to the entire study: Samples covering the acute and convalescent phases of COVID-19 were provided by collaborators in the United States, Italy and Spain. The dataset comprised deeply sampled blood TCRbeta repertoires from subjects exposed to, actively infected with, or recovered from COVID-19. Where available, HLA class I and class II types were obtained from metadata supplied by the sample provider rather than from assay-based typing. The material from the prospective study consisted of cDNA or gDNA derived from T cells, B-cell-depleted T cells, or PBMCs. The samples were drawn from two sources: the first 160 participants of the ongoing ImmuneRACE study, and 950 to 1,500 subjects contributed by 6 global collaborators. The repertoires were made available in a free public database intended to serve as a resource for research on the immune response to SARS-CoV-2. The sample metadata nearly always contained a de-identified subject ID, COVID-19 status, age in years and sex. General findings and caveats noted by the study authors: Clinical and demographic metadata were provided uncurated, with the amount varying by source and participant.

TCRbeta CDR3 regions were amplified from genomic DNA using the immunoSEQ Assay, a bias-controlled multiplex PCR. The paper's processing steps were these. Within the assay, amplification of reference gene primers was used to estimate how many nucleated cells each sample contained. Sequence reads were collapsed and filtered to measure the absolute abundance of every unique TCRbeta CDR3 rearrangement. For each sample, productive Simpson clonality was calculated as the square root of Simpson's diversity index over productive rearrangements. TCRdb re-hosts the immuneACCESS table, in-frame sequences only. Its copies lack some clones; in the studies checked, an unresolved V gene accounts for under half of them, and the cause for the rest is not known. V, J and clone size are taken as reported in that table, and D and trimming were inferred from the DNA itself. This sample has around 40,000 clones in its table, and over 80% of those were observed once. The ten largest clones represent around 12% of the sample.

V is shortened by 2 bases, J by 3 bases, and the region joining them spans 14 bases. The cysteine opens and the phenylalanine closes a CDR3 of 16 amino acids. Only the CDR3 region is kept as DNA, spanning 48 bases read in frame from base 1. CDR1 and CDR2, per the germline V gene, are MNHEY and SVGAGI. On this clone: Its target antigen remains unknown. No quality values exist for individual bases; no much larger clone is one base distant.

Collaborating institutions collected whole blood in K2EDTA tubes following their own protocols. Collaborator samples were shipped for TCRbeta analysis as frozen whole blood, isolated PBMCs, or DNA extracted from either sample type. This TCR came from a human donor in a cohort sampled during active COVID-19. The sequence is built from TRBV6-5 and TRBJ2-1; possibly the D gene is TRBD2, per 5 matching bases. Sequences were obtained from peripheral blood. The CDR3 protein: CASSYRWEYYYNEQFF. The DNA is as follows: TGTGCCAGCAGTTACAGGTGGGAGTATTACTACAATGAGCAGTTCTTC.